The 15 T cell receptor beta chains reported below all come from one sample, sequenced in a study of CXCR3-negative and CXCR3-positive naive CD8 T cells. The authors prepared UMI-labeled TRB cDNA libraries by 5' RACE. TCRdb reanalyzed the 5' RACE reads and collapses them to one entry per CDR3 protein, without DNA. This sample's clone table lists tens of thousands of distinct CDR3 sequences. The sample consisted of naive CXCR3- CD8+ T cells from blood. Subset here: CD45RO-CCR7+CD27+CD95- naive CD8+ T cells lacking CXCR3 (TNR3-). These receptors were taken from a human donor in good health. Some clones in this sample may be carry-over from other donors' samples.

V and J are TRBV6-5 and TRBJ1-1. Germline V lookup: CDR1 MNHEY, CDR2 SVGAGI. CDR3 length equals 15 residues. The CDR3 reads CASSSLQAGGTEAFF.

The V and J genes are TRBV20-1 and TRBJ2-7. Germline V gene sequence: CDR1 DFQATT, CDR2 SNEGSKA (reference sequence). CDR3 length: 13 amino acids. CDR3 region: CSACAGLVGEQYF.

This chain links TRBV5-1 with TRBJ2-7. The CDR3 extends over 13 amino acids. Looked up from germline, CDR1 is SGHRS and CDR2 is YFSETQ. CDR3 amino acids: CASTPDGPYEQYF.

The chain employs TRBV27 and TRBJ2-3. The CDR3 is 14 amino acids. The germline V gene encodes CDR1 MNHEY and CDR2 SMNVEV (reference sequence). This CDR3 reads CASSSGVWADTQYF.

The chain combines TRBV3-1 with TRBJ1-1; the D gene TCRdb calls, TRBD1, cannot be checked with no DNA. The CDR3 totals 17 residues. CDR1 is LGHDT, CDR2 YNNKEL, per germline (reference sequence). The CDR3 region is CASSPSGQATSGTEAFF. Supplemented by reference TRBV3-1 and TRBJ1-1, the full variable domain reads DTAVSQTPKYLVTQMGNDKSIKCEQNLGHDTMYWYKQDSKKFLKIMFSYNNKELIINETVPNRFSPKSPDKAHLNLHINSLELGDSAVYFCASSPSGQATSGTEAFFGQGTRLTVV.

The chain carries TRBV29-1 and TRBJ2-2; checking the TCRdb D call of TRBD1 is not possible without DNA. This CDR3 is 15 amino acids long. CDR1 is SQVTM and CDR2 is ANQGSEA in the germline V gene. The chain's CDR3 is CSVEDTAGVTGELFF.

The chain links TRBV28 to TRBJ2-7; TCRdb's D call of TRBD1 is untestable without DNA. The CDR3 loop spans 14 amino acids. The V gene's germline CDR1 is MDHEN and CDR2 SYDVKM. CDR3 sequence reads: CASSPGAGSGEQYF.

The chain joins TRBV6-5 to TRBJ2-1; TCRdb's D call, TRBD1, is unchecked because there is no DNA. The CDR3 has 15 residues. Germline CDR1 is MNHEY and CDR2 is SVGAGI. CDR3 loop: CASSPGTVSYNEQFF.

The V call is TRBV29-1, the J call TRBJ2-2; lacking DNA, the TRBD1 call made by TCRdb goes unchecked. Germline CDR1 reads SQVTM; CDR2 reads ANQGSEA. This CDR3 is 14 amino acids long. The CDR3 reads CSVDPLGSTGELFF.

The CDR3 reads CASSLALVGDFTPYNEQFF. The chain employs TRBV7-2 and TRBJ2-1; TCRdb's D call, TRBD2, is unchecked because there is no DNA. The CDR3 is 19 amino acids. Germline CDR1 reads SGHTA; CDR2 reads FQGNSA.

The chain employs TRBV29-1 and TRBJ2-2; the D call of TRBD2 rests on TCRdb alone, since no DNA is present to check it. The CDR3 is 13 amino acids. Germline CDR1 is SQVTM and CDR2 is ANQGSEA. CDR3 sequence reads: CSGLLENTGELFF.

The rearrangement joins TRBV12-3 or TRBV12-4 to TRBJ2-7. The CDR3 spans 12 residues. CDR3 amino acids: CASSSNSYEQYF.

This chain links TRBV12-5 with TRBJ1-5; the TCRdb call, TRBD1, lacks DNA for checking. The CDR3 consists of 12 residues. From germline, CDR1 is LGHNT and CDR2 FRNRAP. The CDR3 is CASGFGGQPQHF.

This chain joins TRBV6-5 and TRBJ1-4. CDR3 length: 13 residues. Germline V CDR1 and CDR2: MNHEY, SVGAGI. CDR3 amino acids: CASSDDMFEKLFF.

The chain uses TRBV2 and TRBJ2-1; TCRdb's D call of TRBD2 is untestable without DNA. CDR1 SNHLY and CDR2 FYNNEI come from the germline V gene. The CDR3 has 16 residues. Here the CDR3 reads CASSPRPSGSYNEQFF. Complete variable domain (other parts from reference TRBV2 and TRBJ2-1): EPEVTQTPSHQVTQMGQEVILRCVPISNHLYFYWYRQILGQKVEFLVSFYNNEISEKSEIFDDQFSVERPDGSNFTLKIRSTKLEDSAMYFCASSPRPSGSYNEQFFGPGTRLTVL.